The source of this TCR beta chain is a study of blood T cell repertoires in COVID-19. About the research overall: Specimens from acute and convalescent COVID-19 originated in the United States, Italy and Spain.

Assay used: immunoSEQ multiplex PCR; TCRdb lists only in-frame clones, some missing. The table lists 65,000 to 90,000 clones, about 89% of them singletons. J gave up 4 bases and V 6 bases, and 5 bases lay outside the gene matches. The CDR3 is 13 amino acids. Germline CDR1 reads KGHSH; CDR2 reads LQKENI. Sequencing was carried out using peripheral blood. The V and J genes are TRBV18 and TRBJ1-2; 7 positions match TRBD1. This TCR came from a man between 45 and 60 years old with acute or convalescent COVID-19. The CDR3 coding sequence is TGTGCCAGCTCGCAGGACAGGACCTATGGCTACACCTTC. Residues: CASSQDRTYGYTF.